Following are 9 T cell receptor beta chains from one sample sequenced in a study of blood T cell repertoires in COVID-19. Sequenced by immunoSEQ multiplex PCR; TCRdb stores in-frame clones only, minus some. The profile shows about 170,000 clones, roughly 88% of them singletons. Sequencing was done on a sample of peripheral blood. The receptor set was obtained from a man between 60 and 70 years old who had recovered from COVID-19.

This clone has more than one count but fewer than ten. The rearrangement links TRBV19 to TRBJ2-7; D might be TRBD2 (6 bases). Germline CDR1 reads LNHDA; CDR2 reads SQIVND (reference sequence). The CDR3 loop spans 14 amino acids. The V gene lost 7 bases and the J gene lost 6 bases, with 19 bases spanning the gap. CDR3 coding DNA: TGTGCCAGTACCCTTAACGCGGGGCAGGTCGAGCAGTACTTC. It encodes CASTLNAGQVEQYF.

The chain carries TRBV19 and TRBJ2-1, with D unclear. This CDR3 spans 13 amino acids. Per germline, CDR1 LNHDA and CDR2 SQIVND (reference sequence). The V gene lost 5 bases and the J gene lost 2 bases, with 7 bases spanning the gap. The CDR3 coding sequence is TGTGCCAGTAGTGGTCGCGCCTACAATGAGCAGTTCTTC. Its translation: CASSGRAYNEQFF.

CDR3 loop: CASSTAGLGELFF. CDR3 sequence (DNA): TGTGCCAGCAGCACCGCCGGACTGGGGGAGCTGTTTTTT. The V gene is TRBV7-9, the J gene TRBJ2-2, with D possibly matching TRBD2 (5 bases). The CDR3 extends over 13 amino acids. Trimming took off 5 bases at V and 8 bases at J, with 12 bases between the two ends. The germline gives CDR1 SEHNR, CDR2 FQNEAQ (reference sequence).

This clone was seen a single time. The gene calls are TRBV3-1 (or the pseudogene TRBV3-2) and TRBJ2-3; D gene unclear. CDR1 and CDR2 (germline): LGHDT, YNNKEL (reference sequence). Trimming took off 3 bases at V and 0 bases at J, with 13 bases between the two ends. The CDR3 contains 16 residues. The CDR3 nucleotides read TGTGCCAGCAGCCACGGTCTAGTCATCAGCACAGATACGCAGTATTTT. This codes for CASSHGLVISTDTQYF.

V is TRBV20-1 and J is TRBJ1-2; D call uncertain. From germline, CDR1 is DFQATT and CDR2 SNEGSKA (reference sequence). CDR3 length: 8 amino acids. Trimming took off 8 bases at V and 8 bases at J, with 6 bases between the two ends. The CDR3 loop is CSPRGYTF. CDR3 sequence (DNA): TGCAGTCCGAGGGGCTACACCTTC.

J is TRBJ2-7 and V is TRBV5-6; TRBD2 is a possible D gene (6 bases). The germline gives CDR1 SGHDT, CDR2 YYEEEE. This CDR3 contains 11 residues. V was clipped by 4 bases and J by 5 bases, with 7 bases between them. The CDR3 DNA follows: TGTGCCAGCAGCGGGGGGAACGAGCAGTACTTC. This codes for CASSGGNEQYF. Based on the CDR3 plus reference TRBV5-6 and TRBJ2-7, the full variable domain is DAGVTQSPTHLIKTRGQQVTLRCSPKSGHDTVSWYQQALGQGPQFIFQYYEEEERQRGNFPDRFSGHQFPNYSSELNVNALLLGDSALYLCASSGGNEQYFGPGTRLTVT.

The V gene is TRBV19, the J gene TRBJ1-1; 7 bases fit TRBD1. Germline CDR1 reads LNHDA; CDR2 reads SQIVND (reference sequence). The CDR3 totals 15 residues. Germline trimming cut 1 base from V and 2 bases from J; bases unmatched to any gene: 4. This chain's CDR3 is CASSIAGTVNTEAFF. The CDR3 region has the DNA TGTGCCAGTAGTATAGCGGGGACAGTAAACACTGAAGCTTTCTTT. Filled out from reference TRBV19 and TRBJ1-1, the complete variable domain reads DGGITQSPKYLFRKEGQNVTLSCEQNLNHDAMYWYRQDPGQGLRLIYYSQIVNDFQKGDIAEGYSVSREKKESFPLTVTSAQKNPTAFYLCASSIAGTVNTEAFFGQGTRLTVV.

A word on this clone: A read error may account for a junction end that differs from germline. This chain connects TRBV7-7 to TRBJ2-7; tentative D call: TRBD1 (6 bases). The CDR3 spans 15 residues. The germline CDR1 and CDR2 sequences are SSHAT and FNYEAQ (reference sequence). CDR3 nucleotides: TGTGCTAGCAGCCCAGGCAGGGGTCTGGCCTACGAGCAGTACTTC. Protein sequence: CASSPGRGLAYEQYF.

The chain has TRBV27 and TRBJ2-7; tentatively, D is TRBD1 (5 bases). Trimming cost V 1 base and J 6 bases, with 10 bases left between them. CDR3 length: 13 amino acids. The germline CDR1 and CDR2 sequences are MNHEY and SMNVEV (reference sequence). CDR3 region: CASSLFGHAEQYF. In nucleotides, the CDR3 is TGTGCCAGCAGTTTATTCGGACACGCCGAGCAGTACTTC.